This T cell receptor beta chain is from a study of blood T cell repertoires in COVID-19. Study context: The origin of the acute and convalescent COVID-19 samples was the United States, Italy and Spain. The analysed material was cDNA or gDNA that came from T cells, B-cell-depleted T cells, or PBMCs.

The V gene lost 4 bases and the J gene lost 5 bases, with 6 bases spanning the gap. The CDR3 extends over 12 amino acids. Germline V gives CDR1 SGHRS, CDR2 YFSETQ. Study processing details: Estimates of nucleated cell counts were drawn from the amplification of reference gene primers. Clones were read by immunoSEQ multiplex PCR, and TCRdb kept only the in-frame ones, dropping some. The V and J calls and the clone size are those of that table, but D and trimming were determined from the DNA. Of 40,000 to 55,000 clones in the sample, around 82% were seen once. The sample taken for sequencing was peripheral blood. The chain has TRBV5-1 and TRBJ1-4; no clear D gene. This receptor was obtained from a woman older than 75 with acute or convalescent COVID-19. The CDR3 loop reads CASSPGNEKLFF. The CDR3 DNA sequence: TGCGCCAGCAGCCCGGGGAATGAAAAACTGTTTTTT.